This T cell receptor beta chain was retrieved from a study of cytomegalovirus exposure and HLA in healthy donors. Study-level findings and limits: Cytomegalovirus association was assigned to some 160 TCR beta chains.

The J segment lost 5 bases and the V segment lost 7 bases, leaving 10 bases of the junction unmatched. The V gene's germline CDR1 is SGHRS and CDR2 YFSETQ. This CDR3 is built from 14 residues. PCR primers comprised 60 Vbeta and 13 Jbeta primers. Here immunoSEQ multiplex PCR was the method, and the copy in TCRdb shows in-frame clones only, minus some. Of tens of thousands of clones listed, under 85% are singletons. As for this clone: The antigen is unknown.

Material for sequencing was PBMCs. This TCR derives from a male donor in good health and CMV-seronegative. This rearrangement joins TRBV5-1 to TRBJ2-7; 9 nucleotides agree with TRBD1. CDR3 protein: CASARDRAIDEQYF. The CDR3 nucleotides read TGCGCCAGCGCCCGGGACAGGGCTATCGACGAGCAGTACTTC.